This TCR beta chain was sequenced during a study of T cell responses to AZD1222 COVID-19 vaccine. Study results and limitations: Repertoire samples came only from after the peak T cell response. Reportedly, nearly half the spike-specific TCRs target unmutated variant regions. Spike-specific TCR breadth rose after two AZD1222 doses, and depth rose as well.

The CDR3 loop spans 14 amino acids. CDR1 and CDR2 from the germline V gene are LNHDA and SQIVND (reference sequence). Trimming removed 1 base from V and 4 bases from J, with 10 bases in between. Comments on this clone: Antigen unknown.

Pooling of second doses given at about 4 or about 12 weeks was done. Repertoires were generated with immunoSEQ multiplex PCR, while TCRdb's copy carries only in-frame clones and drops some. The sample includes 150,000 or so clones, approximately 89% seen only once; the top ten take approximately 1.2%. Sequenced material: peripheral blood, taken 28 days after the second AZD1222 dose. The sequence came from an adult who received the AZD1222 COVID-19 vaccine. This chain joins TRBV19 and TRBJ1-2; a weak D match, TRBD1 (5 bases). CDR3 DNA: TGTGCCAGTAGTATAGGGGGACTGCGCTATGGCTACACCTTC. Encoded protein: CASSIGGLRYGYTF.